This TCR beta chain was documented in a study of blood T cell repertoires in COVID-19. Study information: Spain, Italy and the United States supplied samples that represented acute and convalescent COVID-19. T cells, B-cell-depleted T cells, or PBMCs provided the cDNA or gDNA that served as material.

Methods used by the authors: From reference gene primer amplification, estimates of nucleated cell counts were derived. Here immunoSEQ multiplex PCR was the method, and the copy in TCRdb shows in-frame clones only, minus some. D and trimming were read from the DNA, whereas the V and J calls and clone size are those reported in that table. In the table there are 160,000 or so clones, more than 75% of which are singletons. Sequencing was carried out using peripheral blood. The receptor's source is a woman between 70 and 85 years old with acute or convalescent COVID-19.

The CDR3 loop is CASSLGGGLWTQYF. In DNA, the CDR3 is TGTGCCAGCAGCTTAGGGGGGGGTCTGTGGACCCAGTACTTC. V is TRBV7-2 and J is TRBJ2-5; 7 nucleotides match TRBD2. Germline CDR1 is SGHTA and CDR2 is FQGNSA. V gave up 1 base and J gave up 7 bases; unmatched junction bases: 6. The CDR3 loop spans 14 amino acids.